Following are 8 T cell receptor beta chains from one sample sequenced in a study of early T cells in non-severe SARS-CoV-2 infection. From the 5' RACE reads, TCRdb called clonotypes with MiXCR, one entry per CDR3 protein. The table includes 50,000 to 65,000 distinct CDR3 sequences, 20% to 25% detected once. The material sequenced was whole blood, taken at baseline. The receptors shown here come from an adult who was a healthcare worker with PCR-confirmed SARS-CoV-2 infection or an uninfected control (not recorded which).

This clonotype was recorded many times. The chain has TRBV4-2 and TRBJ2-2; the D is unclear. Germline-derived CDR1 and CDR2 are LGHNA and YNFKEQ. V lost 7 bases and J 2 bases, leaving 8 bases between the germline ends. This CDR3 contains 13 residues. This CDR3 is CASTLLNTGELFF. The CDR3 DNA reads as TGTGCCAGCACCCTCCTTAACACCGGGGAGCTGTTTTTT.

This clonotype was recorded a few times. The chain employs TRBV7-6 and TRBJ2-2; the D gene could be TRBD1 or TRBD2 (5 bases each). CDR1 is SGHVS and CDR2 is FNYEAQ in the germline V gene. The V gene lost 0 bases and the J gene lost 6 bases, with 5 bases spanning the gap. This CDR3 comprises 13 residues. CDR3 DNA: TGTGCCAGCAGCTTAGCGGGACCCGGGGAGCTGTTTTTT. Its translation is CASSLAGPGELFF.

This clonotype was counted many times. The genes are TRBV20-1 and TRBJ2-5; D is possibly TRBD1 (6 bases). Germline V lookup: CDR1 DFQATT, CDR2 SNEGSKA (reference sequence). The germline V and J ends were trimmed by 0 bases and 2 bases, with 13 bases remaining between them. The CDR3 is 15 residues long. The CDR3 sequence: CSARDGLGGQETQYF. Written as DNA, the CDR3 is TGCAGTGCTAGAGATGGTCTAGGGGGACAAGAGACCCAGTACTTC.

This clonotype was observed a handful of times. V gene TRBV7-9 combines with J gene TRBJ2-7; TRBD1 aligns across 9 bases. Germline CDR1 SEHNR, CDR2 FQNEAQ (reference sequence). Trimming took 1 base from V and 3 from J; bases not matched to a gene: 4. The CDR3 is made up of 15 amino acids. Here the CDR3 reads CASSLVGQGGYEQYF. The DNA of the CDR3 is TGTGCCAGCAGCTTAGTGGGACAGGGAGGCTACGAGCAGTACTTC.

V gene TRBV5-4 combines with J gene TRBJ2-2, with no clear D. The CDR3 spans 12 residues. The ends were cut back, 4 bases at V and 5 bases at J, with 6 bases in the middle. Looked up from germline, CDR1 is SGHNT and CDR2 is YYREEE (reference sequence). CDR3 DNA: TGTGCCAGCAGCCGTCCGACCGGGGAGCTGTTTTTT. Its protein product is CASSRPTGELFF.

V gene TRBV7-2 combines with J gene TRBJ2-5, with TRBD2 identical over 11 bases. CDR1 and CDR2 from the germline V gene are SGHTA and FQGNSA. This CDR3 has 15 amino acids. Trimming took 6 bases from V and 2 from J; bases not matched to a gene: 5. The CDR3 coding sequence is TGTGCCAGCAGTTTTGGACTAGCGGGTCAAGAGACCCAGTACTTC. Its protein is CASSFGLAGQETQYF.

This sequence joins TRBV4-1 and TRBJ2-1; no firm D call. Trimming removed 0 bases from V and 7 bases from J, with 13 bases in between. The CDR3 is 15 residues long. The germline V gene encodes CDR1 MGHRA and CDR2 YSYEKL. Written as DNA, the CDR3 is TGCGCCAGCAGCCAAGAGCCATTTCAGGAAAATGAGCAGTTCTTC. It codes for CASSQEPFQENEQFF.

The chain recombines TRBV20-1 with TRBJ1-1, with TRBD1 as a possible D gene (5 bases). With 3 bases removed from V and 4 bases from J, the gap between germline ends came to 9 bases. Germline assignment: CDR1 DFQATT and CDR2 SNEGSKA (reference sequence). CDR3 length equals 12 residues. CDR3 DNA: TGCAGTGCTAGGTGGGGGAGCACTGAAGCTTTCTTT. It is translated as CSARWGSTEAFF.